The subject of this entry is one T cell receptor (beta chain). This record belongs to a study of blood T cell repertoires in COVID-19. Per the study methods: Quantification of nucleated cells was approximated via reference gene primer amplification. TCRdb keeps only in-frame clones here, not all; method: immunoSEQ multiplex PCR. The V and J calls and clone size come from that table; D and trimming were worked out from the DNA. This table holds under 150,000 clones, 75% to 95% found once. Germline V gene sequence: CDR1 KGHSH, CDR2 LQKENI. Trimming took 2 bases from V and 7 from J, leaving 8 bases between them. The CDR3 is 13 residues long.

This clonotype was obtained from a human donor with active COVID-19. The donor label of this sample is uncertain. The chain uses TRBV18 and TRBJ1-4, with D uncertain. Sequencing was carried out using peripheral blood. The CDR3 sequence is CASSPASAEKLFF. In DNA, the CDR3 is TGTGCCAGCTCACCAGCCAGTGCTGAAAAACTGTTTTTT.